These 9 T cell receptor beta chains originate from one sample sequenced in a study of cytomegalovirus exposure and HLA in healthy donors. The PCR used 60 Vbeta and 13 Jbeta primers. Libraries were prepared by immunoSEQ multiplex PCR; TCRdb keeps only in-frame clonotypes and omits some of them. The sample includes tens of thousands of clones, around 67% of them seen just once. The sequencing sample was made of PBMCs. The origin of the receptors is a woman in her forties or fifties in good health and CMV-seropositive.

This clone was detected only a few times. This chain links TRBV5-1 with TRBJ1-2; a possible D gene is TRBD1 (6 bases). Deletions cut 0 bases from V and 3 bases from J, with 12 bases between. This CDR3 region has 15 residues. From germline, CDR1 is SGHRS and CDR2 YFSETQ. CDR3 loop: CASSLGGGADYGYTF. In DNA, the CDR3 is TGCGCCAGCAGCTTGGGCGGGGGGGCTGACTATGGCTACACCTTC.

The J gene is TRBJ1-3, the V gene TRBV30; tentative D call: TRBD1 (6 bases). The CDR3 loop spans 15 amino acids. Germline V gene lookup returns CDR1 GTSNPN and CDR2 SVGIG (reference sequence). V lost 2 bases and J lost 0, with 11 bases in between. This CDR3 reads CAWSPDSLSGNTIYF. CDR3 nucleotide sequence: TGTGCCTGGAGTCCGGACAGTCTCTCTGGAAACACCATATATTTT.

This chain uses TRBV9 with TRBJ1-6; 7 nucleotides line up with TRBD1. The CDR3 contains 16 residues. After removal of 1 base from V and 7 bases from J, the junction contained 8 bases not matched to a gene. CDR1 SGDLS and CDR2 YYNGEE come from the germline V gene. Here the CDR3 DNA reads TGTGCCAGCAGCGTAAGACAGGGTCCCCCCAATTCACCCCTCCACTTT. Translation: CASSVRQGPPNSPLHF. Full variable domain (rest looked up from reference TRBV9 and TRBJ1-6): DSGVTQTPKHLITATGQRVTLRCSPRSGDLSVYWYQQSLDQGLQFLIQYYNGEERAKGNILERFSAQQFPDLHSELNLSSLELGDSALYFCASSVRQGPPNSPLHFGNGTRLTVT.

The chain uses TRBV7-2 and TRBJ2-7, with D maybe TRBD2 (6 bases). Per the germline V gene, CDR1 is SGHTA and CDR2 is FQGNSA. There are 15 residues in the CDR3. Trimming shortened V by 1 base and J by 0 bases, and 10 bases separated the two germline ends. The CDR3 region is CASSLDVSGSYEQYF. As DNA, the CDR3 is TGTGCCAGCAGCTTAGACGTTAGCGGCTCCTACGAGCAGTACTTC.

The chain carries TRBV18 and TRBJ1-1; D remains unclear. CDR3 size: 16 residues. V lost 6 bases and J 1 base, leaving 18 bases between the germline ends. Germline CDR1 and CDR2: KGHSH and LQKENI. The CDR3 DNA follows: TGTGCCAGCTCTCTTGACGAGGGTTATGGGAACACTGAAGCTTTCTTT. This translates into CASSLDEGYGNTEAFF.

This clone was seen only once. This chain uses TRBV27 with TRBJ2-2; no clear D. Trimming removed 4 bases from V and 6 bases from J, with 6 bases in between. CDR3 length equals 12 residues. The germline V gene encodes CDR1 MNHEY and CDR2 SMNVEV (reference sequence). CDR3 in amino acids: CASSWRPGELFF. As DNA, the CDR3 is TGTGCCAGCAGTTGGAGACCCGGGGAGCTGTTTTTT.

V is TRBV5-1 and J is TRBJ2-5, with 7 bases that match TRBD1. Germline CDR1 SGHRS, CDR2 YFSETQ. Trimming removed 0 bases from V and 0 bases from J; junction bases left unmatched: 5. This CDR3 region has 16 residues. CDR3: CASSLGARGNQETQYF. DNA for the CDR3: TGCGCCAGCAGCTTGGGTGCCAGGGGGAACCAAGAGACCCAGTACTTC.

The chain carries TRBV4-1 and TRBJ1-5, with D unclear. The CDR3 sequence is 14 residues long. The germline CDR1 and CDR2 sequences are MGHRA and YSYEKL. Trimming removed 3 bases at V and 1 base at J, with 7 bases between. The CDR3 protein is CASSQSGSNQPQHF. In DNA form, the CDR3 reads TGCGCCAGCAGCCAGTCGGGAAGCAATCAGCCCCAGCATTTT.

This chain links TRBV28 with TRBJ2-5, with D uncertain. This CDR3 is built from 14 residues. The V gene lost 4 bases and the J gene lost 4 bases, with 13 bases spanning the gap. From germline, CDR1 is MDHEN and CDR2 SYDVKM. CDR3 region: CASSSPTGVETQYF. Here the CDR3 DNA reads TGTGCCAGCAGTTCCCCGACGGGTGTAGAGACCCAGTACTTC.